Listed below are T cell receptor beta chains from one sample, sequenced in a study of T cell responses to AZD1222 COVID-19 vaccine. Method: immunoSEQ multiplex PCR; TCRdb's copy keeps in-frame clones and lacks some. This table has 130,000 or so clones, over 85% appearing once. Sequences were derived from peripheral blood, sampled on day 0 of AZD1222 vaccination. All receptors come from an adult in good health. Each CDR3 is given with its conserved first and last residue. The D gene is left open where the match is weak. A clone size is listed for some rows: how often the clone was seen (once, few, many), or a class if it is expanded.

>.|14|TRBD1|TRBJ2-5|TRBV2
TGTGCCAGCAGCCCAGACAGGGTCGGGGAGACCCAGTACTTC
CASSPDRVGETQYF
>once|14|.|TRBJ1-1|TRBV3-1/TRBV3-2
TGTGCCAGCAGCCAAGAGACAGGGAACACTGAAGCTTTCTTT
CASSQETGNTEAFF
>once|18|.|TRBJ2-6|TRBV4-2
TGTGCCAGCAGCCAAGAAGGCGTCGTCCATACTGGGGCCAACGTCCTGACTTTC
CASSQEGVVHTGANVLTF
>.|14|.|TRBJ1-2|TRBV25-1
TGTGCCAGCAGTGACTCGGGAGGAGGTGGTGGCTACACCTTC
CASSDSGGGGGYTF
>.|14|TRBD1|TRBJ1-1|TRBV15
TGTGCCACCAGCACCCTCGACAGGGGCACTGAAGCTTTCTTT
CATSTLDRGTEAFF
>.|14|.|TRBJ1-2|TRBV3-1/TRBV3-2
TGTGCCAGCAGCCAAGATTTATCAGGGGATGGCTACACCTTC
CASSQDLSGDGYTF
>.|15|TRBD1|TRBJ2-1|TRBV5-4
TGTGCCAGCAGCGAGGGACAGGGACACTACAATGAGCAGTTCTTC
CASSEGQGHYNEQFF
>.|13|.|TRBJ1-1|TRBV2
TGTGCCAGCAGAATCGGGAAGAACACTGAAGCTTTCTTT
CASRIGKNTEAFF
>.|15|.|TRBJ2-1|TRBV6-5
TGTGCCAGCCGATGGTCTAGCGTCTCCTACAATGAGCAGTTCTTC
CASRWSSVSYNEQFF
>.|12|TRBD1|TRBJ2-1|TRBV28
TGTGCCAGCAGTAGGACAGGGGATGAGCAGTTCTTC
CASSRTGDEQFF
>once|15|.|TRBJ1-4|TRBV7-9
TGTGCCAGCAGCCCGAACGGGCTGAGAGGAGAAAAACTGTTTTTT
CASSPNGLRGEKLFF
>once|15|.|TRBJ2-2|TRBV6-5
TGTGCCAGCAGTTACGGGCCAGACAACACCGGGGAGCTGTTTTTT
CASSYGPDNTGELFF
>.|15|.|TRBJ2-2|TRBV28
TGTGCCAGCAGTTTTCTCAGGGGCGGGGCCGGGGAGCTGTTTTTT
CASSFLRGGAGELFF
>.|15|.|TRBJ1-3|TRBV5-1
TGCGCCAGCAGCTTGGATGGCTCGGGGGATAACACCATATATTTT
CASSLDGSGDNTIYF
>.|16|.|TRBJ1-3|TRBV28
TGTGCCAGCAGTCCTGAGGGGAGAGGCTCTGGAAACACCATATATTTT
CASSPEGRGSGNTIYF
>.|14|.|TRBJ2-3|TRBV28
TGTGCCAGCAGTTTATCCCGGGAAACAGATACGCAGTATTTT
CASSLSRETDTQYF
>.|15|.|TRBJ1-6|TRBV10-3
TGTGCCATCAGTGATTGGGGGGAAGATAATTCACCCCTCCACTTT
CAISDWGEDNSPLHF
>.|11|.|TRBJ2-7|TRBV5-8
TGTGCCAGCAGCTTACCCTACGAGCAGTACTTC
CASSLPYEQYF
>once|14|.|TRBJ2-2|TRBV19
TGTGCCAGTAGTCCAGGAGGGGGAACCGGGGAGCTGTTTTTT
CASSPGGGTGELFF
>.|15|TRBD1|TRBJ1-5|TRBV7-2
TGTGCCAGCAGCTCCCCGGGACAGAGGGATCAGCCCCAGCATTTT
CASSSPGQRDQPQHF
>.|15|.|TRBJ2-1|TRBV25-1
TGTGCCAGCAGCCCAGGGTACCCCACCTACAATGAGCAGTTCTTC
CASSPGYPTYNEQFF
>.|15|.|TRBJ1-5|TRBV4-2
TGTGCCAGCAGTCAAAGACAGTATAGCAATCAGCCCCAGCATTTT
CASSQRQYSNQPQHF
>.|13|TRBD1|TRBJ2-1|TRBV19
TGTGCCAGTAGTACGACAGGGGTAGGTGAGCAGTTCTTC
CASSTTGVGEQFF
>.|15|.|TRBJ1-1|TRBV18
TGTGCCAGCTCACCACACGCGCAGCTGAACACTGAAGCTTTCTTT
CASSPHAQLNTEAFF
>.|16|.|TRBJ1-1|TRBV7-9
TGTGCCAGCAAGGGCCTCGGAACAGCTAAGAACACTGAAGCTTTCTTT
CASKGLGTAKNTEAFF
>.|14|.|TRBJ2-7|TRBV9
TGTGCCAGCAGCGTAGCAGGTCACGGCGACGAGCAGTACTTC
CASSVAGHGDEQYF
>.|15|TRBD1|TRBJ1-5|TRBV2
TGTGCCAGCACCAAGGACAGGGGCTCCAATCAGCCCCAGCATTTT
CASTKDRGSNQPQHF
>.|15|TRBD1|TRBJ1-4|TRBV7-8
TGTGCCAGCAGCTACCGACAGGGCGGCGGTGAAAAACTGTTTTTT
CASSYRQGGGEKLFF
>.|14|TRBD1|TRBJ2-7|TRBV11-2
TGTGCCAGCAGCCTACAGGGGTTCTACTACGAGCAGTACTTC
CASSLQGFYYEQYF
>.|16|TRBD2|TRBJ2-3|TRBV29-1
TGCAGCGTTGAACCCGGACTAGCGGGGTCCCCAGATACGCAGTATTTT
CSVEPGLAGSPDTQYF
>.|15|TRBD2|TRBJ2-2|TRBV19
TGTGCCACCGGACTAGCGGGACGAGGCACCGGGGAGCTGTTTTTT
CATGLAGRGTGELFF
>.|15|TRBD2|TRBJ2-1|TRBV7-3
TGTGCCAGCAGCAATGGACTAGCGGGCAACAATGAGCAGTTCTTC
CASSNGLAGNNEQFF
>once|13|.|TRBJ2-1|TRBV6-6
TGTGCCAGCAGTTCTGACAGAAACAATGAGCAGTTCTTC
CASSSDRNNEQFF
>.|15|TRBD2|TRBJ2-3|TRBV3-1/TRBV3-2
TGTGCCAGCAGCCAAGATTTGACTAGCAGAGATACGCAGTATTTT
CASSQDLTSRDTQYF
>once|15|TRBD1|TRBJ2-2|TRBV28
TGTGCCAGCAGTAGGACAGGGGCAAGCACCGGGGAGCTGTTTTTT
CASSRTGASTGELFF
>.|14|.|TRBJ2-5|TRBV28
TGTGCCAGCAGTTTAGCAGGGGTCCAAGAGACCCAGTACTTC
CASSLAGVQETQYF
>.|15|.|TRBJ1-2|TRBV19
TGTGCCAGTAGTCTAACCTTTGGGGCTAACTATGGCTACACCTTC
CASSLTFGANYGYTF
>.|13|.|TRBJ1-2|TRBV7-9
TGTGCCAGCAGCTTAGGGGGGAAAGATGGCTACACCTTC
CASSLGGKDGYTF
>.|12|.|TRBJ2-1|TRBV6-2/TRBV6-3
TGTGCCAGCAGCATCTCAGACAATGAGCAGTTCTTC
CASSISDNEQFF
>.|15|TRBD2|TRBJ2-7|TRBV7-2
TGTGCCAGCAGGCAAGCGGTAGCGGGAGACTACGAGCAGTACTTC
CASRQAVAGDYEQYF
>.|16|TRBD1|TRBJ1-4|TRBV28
TGTGCCAGCAGTCCTCAGGGGGCCGAGACGGGTGAAAAACTGTTTTTT
CASSPQGAETGEKLFF
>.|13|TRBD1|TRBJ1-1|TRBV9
TGTGCCAGCAGCCCCCGACAGGGCGAGGAGGCTTTCTTT
CASSPRQGEEAFF